This T cell receptor (beta chain) stems from a study of blood T cell repertoires in COVID-19. Overall study context: The samples span acute and convalescent COVID-19 from the United States, Italy and Spain. PBMCs, B-cell-depleted T cells, or T cells provided the cDNA or gDNA that made up the material.

This clone was recorded a few times. CDR1 and CDR2 from the germline V gene are SEHNR and FQNEAQ (reference sequence). V shed 5 bases and J shed 3 bases, with 13 bases lying between them. There are 14 residues in the CDR3. The authors' processing: Using reference gene primer amplification, nucleated cell counts were estimated. TCRdb keeps only in-frame clones here, not all; method: immunoSEQ multiplex PCR. V, J and clone size derive from that table, while D and trimming were established from the DNA sequence. The sample includes tens of thousands of clones, approximately 75% of them seen just once. This chain links TRBV7-9 with TRBJ2-5; D possibly corresponds to TRBD1 (5 bases). The sample taken for sequencing was peripheral blood. The receptor comes from a woman aged 45-65 years with acute or convalescent COVID-19. The CDR3 DNA follows: TGTGCCAGCAGCCAGGCTCTGACAGAAGAGACCCAGTACTTC. Translating it yields CASSQALTEETQYF.